Listed below are T cell receptor beta chains from one sample, sequenced in a study of Graves' ophthalmopathy and Graves' hyperthyroidism. TCRdb fed the multiplex PCR reads into MiXCR, producing one record per CDR3 protein. The sample carries about 1.2 million distinct CDR3 sequences, about 36% recorded once. Specimen: peripheral blood or thyroid tissue (not recorded which). Every receptor here comes from an adult man with Graves' hyperthyroidism. Both conserved end residues are part of each CDR3. The D gene is left open where the match is weak. The size entry is marked missing in some rows and otherwise reads once, few, many or a size class.

D gene	J gene	V gene	clone size	CDR3 length	CDR3 protein	CDR3 DNA
NA	TRBJ2-2	TRBV24-1	NA	16	CATSRTGRGGTGELFF	TGTGCCACCAGTAGGACCGGCAGGGGGGGAACCGGGGAGCTGTTTTTT
NA	TRBJ1-5	TRBV10-3	NA	14	CASNREVGNQPQHF	TGTGCCAGCAACAGGGAGGTGGGCAATCAGCCCCAGCATTTT
NA	TRBJ2-2	TRBV29-1	many	14	CSVVGAWNTGELFF	TGCAGCGTTGTCGGGGCGTGGAACACCGGGGAGCTGTTTTTT
NA	TRBJ1-4	TRBV7-2	NA	15	CASSLGSGASEKLFF	TGTGCCAGCAGCTTGGGGTCGGGAGCTAGTGAAAAACTGTTTTTT
NA	TRBJ2-2	TRBV6-6	many	12	CASRNRNWELFF	TGTGCCAGCAGGAACAGGAACTGGGAGCTGTTTTTT
TRBD1	TRBJ1-2	TRBV7-9	many	15	CASSPYRGLFYGYTF	TGTGCCAGCAGCCCATACAGGGGGCTCTTCTATGGCTACACCTTC
TRBD2	TRBJ2-7	TRBV10-2	NA	13	CASSASKRDEQHF	TGCGCCAGCAGTGCTTCCAAGCGGGACGAGCAGCACTTC
NA	TRBJ1-2	TRBV20-1	NA	16	CSARDQSREANYGYTF	TGCAGTGCTAGAGATCAGTCCAGAGAGGCTAACTATGGCTACACCTTC
NA	TRBJ2-5	TRBV9	NA	17	CASSVDVGELYQETQYF	TGTGCCAGCAGCGTAGATGTCGGGGAGCTGTACCAAGAGACCCAGTACTTC
NA	TRBJ1-6	TRBV7-8	many	12	CASRHSNSPLHF	TGTGCCAGCAGGCATTCCAATTCACCCCTCCACTTT
NA	TRBJ1-6	TRBV7-9	many	14	CASSLVLGASPLHF	TGTGCCAGCAGCTTAGTTCTCGGAGCGTCACCCCTCCACTTT
TRBD1	TRBJ2-7	TRBV10-3	many	17	CAISGRGQGQGANEQYF	TGTGCCATCAGTGGCCGGGGACAGGGACAGGGGGCCAACGAGCAGTACTTC
NA	TRBJ2-7	TRBV7-2	NA	14	CASSLPRETSEQYF	TGTGCCAGCAGTTTGCCCAGGGAAACGTCCGAGCAGTACTTC
TRBD1	TRBJ1-5	TRBV7-2	many	15	CASSPTGGSNQPQHF	TGTGCCAGCAGCCCGACAGGGGGTAGCAATCAGCCCCAGCATTTT
TRBD2	TRBJ2-3	TRBV25-1	NA	16	CASSESSGRWTDTQYF	TGTGCCAGCAGTGAATCTAGCGGGAGGTGGACAGATACGCAGTATTTT
NA	TRBJ1-1	TRBV20-1	many	12	CSATGQLAEAFF	TGCAGTGCAACCGGACAACTGGCTGAAGCTTTCTTT